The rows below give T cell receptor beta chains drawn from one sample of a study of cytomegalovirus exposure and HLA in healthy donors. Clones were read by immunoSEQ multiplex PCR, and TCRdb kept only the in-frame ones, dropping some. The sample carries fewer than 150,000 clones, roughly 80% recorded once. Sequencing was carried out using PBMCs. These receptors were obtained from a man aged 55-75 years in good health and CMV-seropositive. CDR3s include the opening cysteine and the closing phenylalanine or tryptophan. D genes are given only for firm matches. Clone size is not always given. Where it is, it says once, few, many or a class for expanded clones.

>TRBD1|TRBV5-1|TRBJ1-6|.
CASSPGQGNSNSPLHF
TGCGCCAGCAGCCCGGGACAGGGGAACAGTAATTCACCCCTCCACTTT
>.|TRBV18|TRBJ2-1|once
CASSPPTRTDNEQFF
TGTGCCAGCTCACCCCCCACCCGGACAGACAATGAGCAGTTCTTC
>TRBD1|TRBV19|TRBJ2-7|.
CASSIDLGRWAYRGGEQYF
TGTGCCAGTAGTATAGATCTAGGGCGTTGGGCTTACAGGGGTGGAGAGCAGTACTTC
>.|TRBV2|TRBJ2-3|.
CATRSGSTDTQYF
TGTGCCACCCGTAGCGGAAGCACAGATACGCAGTATTTT
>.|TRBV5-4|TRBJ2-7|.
CASSLDRGARRGEQYF
TGTGCCAGCAGCTTGGACCGGGGGGCCCGAAGGGGCGAGCAGTACTTC
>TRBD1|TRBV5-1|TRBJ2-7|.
CASSFSRQGSSYEQYF
TGCGCCAGCAGCTTCTCCCGACAGGGGAGCTCCTACGAGCAGTACTTC
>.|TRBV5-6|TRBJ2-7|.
CASSLGSSYEQYF
TGTGCCAGCAGCTTGGGCAGTTCCTACGAGCAGTACTTC
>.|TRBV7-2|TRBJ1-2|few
CASSFPPLRQTNYGYTF
TGTGCCAGCAGCTTCCCGCCCTTGAGACAGACCAACTATGGCTACACCTTC
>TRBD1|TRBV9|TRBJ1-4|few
CASSTHSTTGQGVTQRGAEKLFF
TGTGCCAGCAGCACCCACTCCACTACCGGACAGGGGGTAACCCAACGGGGCGCTGAAAAACTGTTTTTT
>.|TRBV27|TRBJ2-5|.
CASSLYLGAHETQYF
TGTGCCAGCAGTTTATATTTGGGGGCACATGAGACCCAGTACTTC
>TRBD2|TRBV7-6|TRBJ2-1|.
CASSITSGSGNEQFF
TGTGCCAGCAGCATAACTAGCGGGAGTGGCAATGAGCAGTTCTTC
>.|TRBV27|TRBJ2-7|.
CASSLTAPHWAEQYF
TGTGCCAGCAGTTTAACAGCACCCCATTGGGCCGAGCAGTACTTC
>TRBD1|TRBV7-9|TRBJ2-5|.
CATGQGKEQYF
TGTGCCACCGGACAGGGTAAGGAGCAGTACTTC
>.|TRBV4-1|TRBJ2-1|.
CASSGTAYNEQFF
TGCGCCAGCAGTGGTACAGCCTACAATGAGCAGTTCTTC
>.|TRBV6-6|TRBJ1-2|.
CASSPLTGNYGYTF
TGTGCCAGCAGCCCCTTGACGGGAAACTATGGCTACACCTTC
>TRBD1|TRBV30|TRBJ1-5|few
CAWSPQGTRVGNQPQHF
TGTGCCTGGAGTCCACAGGGGACCCGGGTGGGCAATCAGCCCCAGCATTTT
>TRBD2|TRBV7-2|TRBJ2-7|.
CASSLAGLVPYEQYF
TGTGCCAGCAGCTTAGCGGGACTAGTGCCCTACGAGCAGTACTTC
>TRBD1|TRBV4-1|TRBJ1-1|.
CASSQTGGYTEAFF
TGCGCCAGCAGCCAGACAGGGGGCTACACTGAAGCTTTCTTT
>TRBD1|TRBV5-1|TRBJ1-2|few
CASSFFGQAPGSYTF
TGCGCCAGCAGCTTTTTTGGACAGGCACCTGGGAGCTACACCTTC
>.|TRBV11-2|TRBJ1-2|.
CASSLGEGGGYTF
TGTGCCAGCAGCTTAGGGGAGGGAGGTGGCTACACCTTC
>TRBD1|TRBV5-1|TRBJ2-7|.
CASSLQPTGGYEQYF
TGCGCCAGCAGCTTGCAACCGACAGGGGGCTACGAGCAGTACTTC
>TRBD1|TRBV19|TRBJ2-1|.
CASSRGHLHEQFF
TGTGCCAGCTCCAGGGGGCATCTCCATGAGCAGTTCTTC
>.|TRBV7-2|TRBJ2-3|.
CASSLELRSTDTQYF
TGTGCCAGCAGCTTAGAACTCCGGAGCACAGATACGCAGTATTTT
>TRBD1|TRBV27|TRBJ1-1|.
CASSPHRGGNTEAFF
TGTGCCAGCAGTCCCCACAGGGGTGGGAACACTGAAGCTTTCTTT
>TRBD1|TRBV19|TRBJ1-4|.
CASSIVGQRSNEKLFF
TGTGCCAGTAGTATAGTGGGACAGAGAAGTAATGAAAAACTGTTTTTT
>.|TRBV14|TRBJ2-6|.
CASSHRGPNSGANVLTF
TGTGCCAGCAGCCACCGAGGCCCCAACTCTGGGGCCAACGTCCTGACTTTC
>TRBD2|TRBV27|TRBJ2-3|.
CASAGASGTTDTQYF
TGTGCCAGCGCTGGGGCTAGCGGGACCACAGATACGCAGTATTTT
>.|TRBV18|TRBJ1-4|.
CASSPNQGREEKLFF
TGTGCCAGCTCACCAAACCAGGGGAGGGAAGAAAAACTGTTTTTT
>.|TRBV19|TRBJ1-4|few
CASSAEGRREKLFF
TGTGCCAGTAGCGCTGAGGGCCGTCGCGAAAAACTGTTTTTT
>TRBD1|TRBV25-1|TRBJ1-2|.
CASSLDRVYGYTF
TGTGCCAGCAGTTTGGACAGGGTCTATGGCTACACCTTC
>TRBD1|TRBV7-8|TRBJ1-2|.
CASSLGRGTAYGYTF
TGTGCCAGCAGCTTAGGGAGAGGGACAGCATATGGCTACACCTTC
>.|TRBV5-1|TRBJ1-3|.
CASSLGGGTGNTIYF
TGCGCCAGCAGCTTGGGGGGGGGCACTGGAAACACCATATATTTT
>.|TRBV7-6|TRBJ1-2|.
CASSLGPGTYGYTF
TGTGCCAGCAGCTTAGGCCCAGGGACATATGGCTACACCTTC
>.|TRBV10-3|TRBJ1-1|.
CAIRGQGNTEAFF
TGTGCCATCAGGGGACAAGGTAACACTGAAGCTTTCTTT